These 20 T cell receptor beta chains share one sample of origin, sequenced in a study of tumor-infiltrating lymphocytes in primary liver carcinoma (dated by TCRdb to 2017 to 2019). Sequencing took place on an Illumina HiSeq 2500. Starting from approximately 500 ng total RNA, TCRbeta-specific cDNA was produced by reverse transcription with a constant-region primer and ProtoScript II reverse transcriptase. The TCRbeta libraries were prepared through three rounds of nested multiplex PCR following a slightly modified ARM-PCR procedure. Each of the first two PCR rounds ran for around 10 cycles using multiplex TRBV1-TRBV30 forward primers together with a Cbeta reverse primer. The public reads were reprocessed in TCRdb via fastp at Q25 and MiXCR, keeping in-frame beta chains. Merged by CDR3 protein, the rows form single entries marked with the most common genes and DNA. In this sample the table shows tens of thousands of distinct CDR3 sequences, roughly 74% of which occur a single time. The ten largest clones represent about 38% of the sample.

Total RNA and DNA were co-extracted without cell sorting from roughly 20-30 mg of bulk tissue using the AllPrep DNA/RNA mini kit. The sample taken for sequencing was tumor-adjacent normal liver tissue. These receptors were obtained from a woman aged 25-40 years with primary liver carcinoma and hepatitis B virus infection.

This clonotype was found a few times. A read error may account for a junction end that differs from germline. CDR3 bases: TGTGCCAGTAGCTTAGCGACGGCCTCATACGGGCAGTACTTC. Its translation is CASSLATASYGQYF. This chain uses TRBV11-1 with TRBJ2-7; D is possibly TRBD2 (5 bases). This CDR3 contains 14 residues. In germline, CDR1 is SGHAT, CDR2 FQDESV (reference sequence).

This clonotype occurred once. The rearrangement joins TRBV18 to TRBJ2-7; D might be TRBD1 (6 bases). This CDR3 comprises 15 residues. Germline V gene data show CDR1 as KGHSH and CDR2 as LQKENI. Trimming left V 4 bases short and J 5 bases short, with 18 bases between. The CDR3 protein is CASSRTVGVGHEQYF. For the CDR3, the DNA is TGTGCCAGCTCACGGACAGTCGGAGTGGGCCACGAGCAGTACTTC.

With regard to this clonotype: An end of the junction does not agree with germline; a read error may underlie this. V and J are TRBV5-5 and TRBJ2-1; D is uncertain. CDR1 and CDR2 from the germline V gene are SGHKS and YYEKEE (reference sequence). CDR3 length: 13 amino acids. In DNA form, the CDR3 reads TGTGCCAACAGCCACGACTTCCACAATGAGCAGCTCTTC. Translating gives CANSHDFHNEQLF.

This clonotype has just one count. One junction end disagrees with the germline gene, perhaps due to a read error. The chain employs TRBV6-5 and TRBJ2-7; TRBD1 matches at 7 bases. The V gene's germline CDR1 is MNHEY and CDR2 SVGAGI. CDR3 size: 17 residues. CDR3: CASSYSTPGQIQYEQYF. In DNA, the CDR3 is TGTGCTAGCAGTTACTCGACGCCGGGACAGATCCAGTACGAGCAGTACTTC.

As concerns this clonotype: Germline is not matched at one junction end, which may reflect a read error. This chain connects TRBV28 to TRBJ1-5, with a possible D match to TRBD1 (5 bases). Germline V lookup: CDR1 MDHEN, CDR2 SYDVKM. This CDR3 contains 13 residues. CDR3 in amino acids: CATTLPGGQPQHF. For the CDR3, the DNA is TGTGCCACCACCCTACCGGGGGGTCAGCCCCAACATTTT.

Concerning this clonotype: Lacking the conserved final phenylalanine or tryptophan, this CDR3 likely reflects a read error. The V gene is TRBV12-3 or TRBV12-4, the J gene TRBJ2-7; D call uncertain. The CDR3 sequence is 14 residues long. This CDR3 is CTSSFSPYSYEQYL. The DNA of the CDR3 is TGTACCAGCAGTTTCTCGCCCTACTCCTACGAGCAGTACCTC.

The chain recombines TRBV5-6 with TRBJ2-2; D gene ambiguous. CDR1 is SGHDT, CDR2 YYEEEE, per germline. The CDR3 loop spans 15 amino acids. CDR3 DNA: TGTACCAACAGCTTGGCACACAGAGTCACAGGGGAGCTGTTTTTT. Its protein is CTNSLAHRVTGELFF.

The genes are TRBV2 and TRBJ1-1, with 9 bases that match TRBD1. Trimming at V came to 2 bases and at J to 8 bases, leaving 6 bases not matched to a gene. CDR1 and CDR2 (germline): SNHLY, FYNNEI. The CDR3 spans 14 residues. CDR3 sequence (DNA): TGTGCCAGCAGTGAATGGACAGGGGTTCAAGAAGCTTTCTTT. This encodes CASSEWTGVQEAFF.

Concerning this clonotype: The junction and the germline gene differ at one end; a read error may be behind it. The chain combines TRBV6-2 or TRBV6-3 with TRBJ1-1; D call uncertain. Germline-derived CDR1 and CDR2 are MNHEY and SVGEGT. The CDR3 sequence is 15 residues long. The CDR3 DNA sequence: TGTACCAGTAGTTCTAGGTACAGACCGAACACTGAAGCTTTCTTT. Its translation is CTSSSRYRPNTEAFF.

This clonotype was counted only a few times. A read error may explain this, as a much larger clone is one base away. It is likely a read error, because the conserved phenylalanine at the end of the CDR3 is missing. The J gene is TRBJ2-1, the V gene TRBV11-2, with D unclear. CDR1 and CDR2 from the germline V gene are SGHAT and FQNNGV. The CDR3 consists of 14 residues. CDR3 DNA: TGTGTCAGCAGCTTAGCTAGTAAGAGCAATGGGCAGTTCTTA. Translation: CVSSLASKSNGQFL.

With regard to this clonotype: Mismatch with germline at one junction end may stem from a read error. CDR3 sequence (DNA): TGTGCCAGCAGTCCCATGGGACTGAACACCCGGGAGCTGTTTTTT. Residues: CASSPMGLNTRELFF. V usage is TRBV6-5 and J usage is TRBJ2-2, with D possibly matching TRBD2 (6 bases). The CDR3 length is 15 residues. Germline-derived CDR1 and CDR2 are MNHEY and SVGAGI.

The sample holds a few counts of this clonotype. The junction does not match germline at one end; this may be a read error. The chain combines TRBV7-8 with TRBJ2-7, with TRBD1 matching over 8 bases. CDR1 and CDR2 from the germline V gene are SGHVS and FQNEAQ. The CDR3 has 15 residues. CDR3 in DNA: TGTGCCAGCAGCTACCCGGGACAGGTTCTCTACGAGCATTACTTC. As protein: CASSYPGQVLYEHYF. Full variable domain (missing parts from reference TRBV7-8 and TRBJ2-7): GAGVSQSPRYKVAKRGQDVALRCDPISGHVSLFWYQQALGQGPEFLTYFQNEAQLDKSGLPSDRFFAERPEGSVSTLKIQRTQQEDSAVYLCASSYPGQVLYEHYFGPGTRLTVT.

Regarding this clonotype: An end of the junction differs from the germline gene, which may be a read error. The rearrangement links TRBV11-2 to TRBJ2-5; TRBD2 might be the D (5 bases). Germline assignment: CDR1 SGHAT and CDR2 FQNNGV. This CDR3 is 14 amino acids long. Here the CDR3 DNA reads TGTGCCAGCAGCTCCCCGGGGAGCTGGGAGACCCAGTGCTTC. This gives the protein CASSSPGSWETQCF. The full variable domain, in which reference TRBV11-2 and TRBJ2-5 provide the parts outside the CDR3, is EAGVAQSPRYKIIEKRQSVAFWCNPISGHATLYWYQQILGQGPKLLIQFQNNGVVDDSQLPKDRFSAERLKGVDSTLKIQPAKLEDSAVYLCASSSPGSWETQCFGPGTRLLVL.

The sample holds one count of this clonotype. J is TRBJ2-3 and V is TRBV29-1, with D hard to call. The CDR3 is 16 amino acids. Trimming removed 8 bases at V and 15 bases at J, with 36 bases between. The germline gives CDR1 SQVTM, CDR2 ANQGSEA. CDR3 sequence reads: CSIATTSSGSTDTQYF. CDR3 nucleotides: TGCAGCATTGCTACCACTTCTAGTGGAAGCACAGATACACAATATTTT.

CDR3 residues: CASSQVSRTTSKNIQYF. The CDR3 region has the DNA TGTGCCAGCAGCCAAGTATCTCGGACAACGAGCAAAAACATTCAGTACTTC. V gene TRBV4-2 combines with J gene TRBJ2-4; TRBD1 might be the D (5 bases). Germline values: CDR1 LGHNA, CDR2 YNFKEQ. CDR3 length equals 17 residues. V lost 1 base to trimming and J lost 3 bases, with 16 bases between them.

About this clonotype itself: Sequence at one end of the junction differs from germline and may be a read error. V usage is TRBV4-1 and J usage is TRBJ2-3, with 8 nucleotides matching TRBD2. CDR1 is MGHRA, CDR2 YSYEKL, per germline. This CDR3 spans 16 amino acids. The CDR3 region has the DNA TGCGCTAGCAGCCCCACAGGGCTAGCGGGCACATATACGCAGTATTTT. As protein: CASSPTGLAGTYTQYF.

Points on this clonotype: At one end, the junction sequence differs from germline, possibly due to a read error. The chain carries TRBV4-1 and TRBJ2-1, with 13 bases that match TRBD2. The CDR3 totals 17 residues. Germline V CDR1 and CDR2: MGHRA, YSYEKL. The CDR3 sequence: CASRAGLAGEPYNDQFF. For the CDR3, the DNA is TGTGCCAGCAGGGCAGGACTAGCGGGGGAACCCTACAATGATCAGTTCTTC.

V gene TRBV5-8 combines with J gene TRBJ2-6; possible D gene TRBD2, 5 bases. The CDR3 is made up of 16 amino acids. Germline values: CDR1 SGHTS, CDR2 YDEGEE. Trimming took 6 bases from V and 0 from J, leaving 13 bases between them. The CDR3 is CASIMADFSGANVLTF. CDR3 nucleotide sequence: TGTGCCAGCATCATGGCGGACTTCTCTGGGGCCAACGTCCTGACTTTC.

As regards this clonotype: Germline is not matched at one junction end, which may reflect a read error. The chain joins TRBV6-1 to TRBJ1-5; no reliable D call. CDR3 length: 14 residues. Germline CDR1 is MNHNS and CDR2 is SASEGT. In nucleotides, the CDR3 is TGTACCAGCAGTTTGGTGGGGAGCAATCAGTCCCAGCATTTT. Amino acid sequence: CTSSLVGSNQSQHF.

With regard to this clonotype: A much larger clone lies a single base off, so this may be a read error. V gene TRBV5-1 combines with J gene TRBJ1-1; D gene ambiguous. Germline CDR1 and CDR2: SGHRS and YFSETQ. The CDR3 extends over 12 amino acids. The CDR3 nucleotides are TGCGCCAGCAGAAGGGAGAGCACTGAAGATTTCTTT. Protein product: CASRRESTEDFF.